This is a list of T cell receptor beta chains from one sample in a study of a mutant IDH1 vaccine in newly diagnosed glioma. The antigens for these receptors are not known. The assay was immunoSEQ multiplex PCR, and TCRdb's table has in-frame clones only and misses some. The sample gives about 67,000 clones, around 91% of which show up once; 1.5% to 2% is in the top ten. The input for sequencing was PBMCs, taken from a glioma patient whose treatment included an IDH1 peptide vaccine. These receptors came from a man in his forties with glioma. Each CDR3 is given with its conserved first and last residue.

CDR3aa: CAWSVGVYGYTF
len: 12
v_gene: TRBV30
j_gene: TRBJ1-2

CDR3aa: CASSPGNSYNSPLHF
len: 15
v_gene: TRBV7-8
j_gene: TRBJ1-6

CDR3aa: CASAGTALSGANVLTF
len: 16
v_gene: TRBV19
j_gene: TRBJ2-6

CDR3aa: CASSVEQGIYNEQFF
len: 15
v_gene: TRBV9
j_gene: TRBJ2-1

CDR3aa: CASNYHKQTGSEAFF
len: 15
v_gene: TRBV5-4
j_gene: TRBJ1-1

CDR3aa: CASSIEGQGSNEQFF
len: 15
v_gene: TRBV19
j_gene: TRBJ2-1

CDR3aa: CASSHRGAEAFF
len: 12
v_gene: TRBV27
j_gene: TRBJ1-1

CDR3aa: CASSLTALAGSSYNEQFF
len: 18
v_gene: TRBV7-3
j_gene: TRBJ2-1

CDR3aa: CASSFGSVGNEKLFF
len: 15
v_gene: TRBV7-9
j_gene: TRBJ1-4

CDR3aa: CASSLGQGESYNEQFF
len: 16
v_gene: TRBV7-8
j_gene: TRBJ2-1

CDR3aa: CASNIPGQGTGANVLTF
len: 17
v_gene: TRBV19
j_gene: TRBJ2-6

CDR3aa: CASSFLAGGGGNEQFF
len: 16
v_gene: TRBV7-9
j_gene: TRBJ2-1

CDR3aa: CASRTGGRNTIYF
len: 13
v_gene: TRBV28
j_gene: TRBJ1-3

CDR3aa: CATRNLINSNQPQHF
len: 15
v_gene: TRBV6-6
j_gene: TRBJ1-5

CDR3aa: CASSPAEGRETQYF
len: 14
v_gene: TRBV7-9
j_gene: TRBJ2-5

CDR3aa: CASSPDTQPYNEQFF
len: 15
v_gene: TRBV7-3
j_gene: TRBJ2-1

CDR3aa: CSARSFRDSPLHF
len: 13
v_gene: TRBV29-1
j_gene: TRBJ1-6

CDR3aa: CASSVEGYEQYF
len: 12
v_gene: TRBV5-4
j_gene: TRBJ2-7

CDR3aa: CASSVGATRRETQYF
len: 15
v_gene: TRBV9
j_gene: TRBJ2-5

CDR3aa: CASIRTGGANVLTF
len: 14
v_gene: TRBV19
j_gene: TRBJ2-6

CDR3aa: CAISADNEQFF
len: 11
v_gene: TRBV10-3
j_gene: TRBJ2-1

CDR3aa: CASSLSPTRAMGQPQHF
len: 17
v_gene: TRBV28
j_gene: TRBJ1-5

CDR3aa: CASTPSLNYGYTF
len: 13
v_gene: TRBV28
j_gene: TRBJ1-2

CDR3aa: CASSLGTSGMKEQYF
len: 15
v_gene: TRBV27
j_gene: TRBJ2-7

CDR3aa: CSGSPDVAQYF
len: 11
v_gene: TRBV20-1
j_gene: TRBJ2-5

CDR3aa: CASNPQGANTEAFF
len: 14
v_gene: TRBV7-9
j_gene: TRBJ1-1

CDR3aa: CASSFHGATNEKLFF
len: 15
v_gene: TRBV7-2
j_gene: TRBJ1-4

CDR3aa: CASSPGTSGAYNEQFF
len: 16
v_gene: TRBV27
j_gene: TRBJ2-1

CDR3aa: CASSQDRDRRGYTF
len: 14
v_gene: TRBV4-1
j_gene: TRBJ1-2

CDR3aa: CASSSSQGGAYEQYF
len: 15
v_gene: TRBV7-2
j_gene: TRBJ2-7

CDR3aa: CAIRTGGSTEAFF
len: 13
v_gene: TRBV10-3
j_gene: TRBJ1-1

CDR3aa: CASSLSLAGGQETQYF
len: 16
v_gene: TRBV7-9
j_gene: TRBJ2-5

CDR3aa: CASSPTSGTIYEQYF
len: 15
v_gene: TRBV18
j_gene: TRBJ2-7

CDR3aa: CASSQTRDRDGNTIYF
len: 16
v_gene: TRBV7-6
j_gene: TRBJ1-3

CDR3aa: CASTHSLANYGYTF
len: 14
v_gene: TRBV2
j_gene: TRBJ1-2

CDR3aa: CASSSGPTYEQYF
len: 13
v_gene: TRBV19
j_gene: TRBJ2-7

CDR3aa: CASSMTGGAYGYTF
len: 14
v_gene: TRBV19
j_gene: TRBJ1-2

CDR3aa: CASSEVNTEAFF
len: 12
v_gene: TRBV28
j_gene: TRBJ1-1

CDR3aa: CASSQDRAQPQHF
len: 13
v_gene: TRBV4-3
j_gene: TRBJ1-5

CDR3aa: CASSSLGGANTEAFF
len: 15
v_gene: TRBV28
j_gene: TRBJ1-1

CDR3aa: CAIRGTGGGNTEAFF
len: 15
v_gene: TRBV10-3
j_gene: TRBJ1-1

CDR3aa: CASSISGGNQPQHF
len: 14
v_gene: TRBV19
j_gene: TRBJ1-5

CDR3aa: CASRPAGASGYEQYF
len: 15
v_gene: TRBV27
j_gene: TRBJ2-7

CDR3aa: CSVLGPGQGYGGTQYF
len: 16
v_gene: TRBV29-1
j_gene: TRBJ2-5

CDR3aa: CASSFGQAGNQPQHF
len: 15
v_gene: TRBV28
j_gene: TRBJ1-5